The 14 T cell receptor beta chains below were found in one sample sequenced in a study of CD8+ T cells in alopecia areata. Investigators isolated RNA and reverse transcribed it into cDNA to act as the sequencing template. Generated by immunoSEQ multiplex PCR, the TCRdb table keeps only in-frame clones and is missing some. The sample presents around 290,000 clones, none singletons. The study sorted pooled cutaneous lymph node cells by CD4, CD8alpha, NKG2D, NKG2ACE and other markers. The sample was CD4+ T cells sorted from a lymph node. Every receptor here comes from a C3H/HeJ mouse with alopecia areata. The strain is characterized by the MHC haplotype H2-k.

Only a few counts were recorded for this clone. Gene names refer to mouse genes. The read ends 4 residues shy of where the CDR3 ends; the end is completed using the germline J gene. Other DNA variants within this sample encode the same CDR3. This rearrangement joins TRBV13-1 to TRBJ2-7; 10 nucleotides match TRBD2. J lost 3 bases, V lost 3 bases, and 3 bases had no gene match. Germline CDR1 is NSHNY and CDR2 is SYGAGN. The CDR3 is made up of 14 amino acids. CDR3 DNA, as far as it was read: TGTGCCAGCAGTGGGGGGACTGGGGTCTAT. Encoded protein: CASSGGTGVY. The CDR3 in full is CASSGGTGVYEQYF.

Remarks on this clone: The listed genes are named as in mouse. CDR3 bases read: TGCACCTGCAGTGCCCGGGACATAAACACA. This codes for CTCSARDINT. The whole CDR3 reads CTCSARDINTEVFF. The V and J genes are TRBV1 and TRBJ1-1; a weak D match, TRBD1 (6 bases). The read comes to an end 4 residues before the CDR3 does, leaving the germline J gene to fill in the end. The CDR3 extends over 14 amino acids. Germline V gene data show CDR1 as NSQYPW and CDR2 as LRSPGD (reference sequence). Trimming took off 3 bases at V and 1 base at J, with 9 bases between the two ends.

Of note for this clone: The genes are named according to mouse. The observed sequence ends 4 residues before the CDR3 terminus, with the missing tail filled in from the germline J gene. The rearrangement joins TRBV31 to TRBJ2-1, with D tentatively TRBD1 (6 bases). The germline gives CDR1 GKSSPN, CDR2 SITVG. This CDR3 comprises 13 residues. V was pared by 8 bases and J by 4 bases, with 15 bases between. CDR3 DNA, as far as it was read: TGTGCCGGAGAAACAGGGAGATATGCT. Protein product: CAGETGRYA. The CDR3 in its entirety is CAGETGRYAEQFF.

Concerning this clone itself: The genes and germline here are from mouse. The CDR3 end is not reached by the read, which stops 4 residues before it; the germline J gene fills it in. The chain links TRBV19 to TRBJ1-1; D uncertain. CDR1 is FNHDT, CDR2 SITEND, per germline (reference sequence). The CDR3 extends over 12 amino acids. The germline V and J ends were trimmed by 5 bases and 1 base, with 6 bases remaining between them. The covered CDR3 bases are TGTGCCAGCAGCCTTAAAAACACA. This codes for CASSLKNT. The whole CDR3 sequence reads CASSLKNTEVFF.

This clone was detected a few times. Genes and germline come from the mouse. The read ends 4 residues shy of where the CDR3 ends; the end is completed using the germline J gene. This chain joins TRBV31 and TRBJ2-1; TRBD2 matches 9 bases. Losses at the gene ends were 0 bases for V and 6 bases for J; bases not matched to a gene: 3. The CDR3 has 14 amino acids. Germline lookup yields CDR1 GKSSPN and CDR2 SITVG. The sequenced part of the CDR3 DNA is TGTGCCTGGAGTCTGCGGACTGGGGTTGCT. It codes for CAWSLRTGVA. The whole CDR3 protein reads CAWSLRTGVAEQFF.

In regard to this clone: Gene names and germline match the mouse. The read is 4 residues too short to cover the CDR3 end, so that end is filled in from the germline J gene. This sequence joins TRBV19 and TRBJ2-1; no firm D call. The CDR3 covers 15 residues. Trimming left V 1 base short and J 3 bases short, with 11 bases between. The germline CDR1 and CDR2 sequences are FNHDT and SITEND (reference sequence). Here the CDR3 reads CASSIQPKIYAEQFF. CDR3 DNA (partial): TGTGCCAGCAGTATACAGCCCAAAATCTATGCT.

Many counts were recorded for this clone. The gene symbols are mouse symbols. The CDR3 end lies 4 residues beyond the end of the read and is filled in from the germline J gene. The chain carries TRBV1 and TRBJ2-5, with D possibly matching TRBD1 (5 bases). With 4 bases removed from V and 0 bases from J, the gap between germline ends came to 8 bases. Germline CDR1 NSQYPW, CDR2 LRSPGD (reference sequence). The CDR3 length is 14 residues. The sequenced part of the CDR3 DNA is TGCACCTGCAGTGGACAGCTTAACCAAGAC. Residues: CTCSGQLNQD. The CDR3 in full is CTCSGQLNQDTQYF.

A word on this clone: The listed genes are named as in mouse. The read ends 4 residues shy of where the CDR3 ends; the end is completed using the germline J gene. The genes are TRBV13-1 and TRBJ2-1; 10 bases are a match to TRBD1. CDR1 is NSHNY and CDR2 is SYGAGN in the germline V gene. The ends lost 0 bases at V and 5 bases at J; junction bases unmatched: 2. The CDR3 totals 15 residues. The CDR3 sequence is CASSDGGQGDAEQFF. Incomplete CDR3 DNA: TGTGCCAGCAGTGATGGAGGACAGGGGGATGCT.

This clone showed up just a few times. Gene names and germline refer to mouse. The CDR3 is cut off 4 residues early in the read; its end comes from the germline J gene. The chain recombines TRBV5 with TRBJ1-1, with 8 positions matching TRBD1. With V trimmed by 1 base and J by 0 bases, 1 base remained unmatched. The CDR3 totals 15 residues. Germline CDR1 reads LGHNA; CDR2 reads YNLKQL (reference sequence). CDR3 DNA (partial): TGTGCCAGCAGCCAAGTGACAGGGGCAAACACA. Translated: CASSQVTGANT. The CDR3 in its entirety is CASSQVTGANTEVFF.

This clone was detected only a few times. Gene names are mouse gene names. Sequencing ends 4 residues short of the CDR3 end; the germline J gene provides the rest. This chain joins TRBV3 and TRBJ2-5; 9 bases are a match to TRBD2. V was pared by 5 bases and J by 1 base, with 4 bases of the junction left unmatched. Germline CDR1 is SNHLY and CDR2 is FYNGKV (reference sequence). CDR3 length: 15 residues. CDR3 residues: CASSTRTGDQDTQYF. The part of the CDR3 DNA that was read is TGTGCCAGCAGCACCCGGACTGGGGACCAAGAC.

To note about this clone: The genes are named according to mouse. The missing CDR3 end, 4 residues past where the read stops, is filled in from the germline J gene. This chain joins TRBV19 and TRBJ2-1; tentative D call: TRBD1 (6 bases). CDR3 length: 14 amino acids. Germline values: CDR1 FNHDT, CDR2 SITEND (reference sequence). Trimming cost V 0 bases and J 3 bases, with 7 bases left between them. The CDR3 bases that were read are TGTGCCAGCAGTATAGACAGGGCCTATGCT. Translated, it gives CASSIDRAYA. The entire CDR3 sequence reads CASSIDRAYAEQFF.

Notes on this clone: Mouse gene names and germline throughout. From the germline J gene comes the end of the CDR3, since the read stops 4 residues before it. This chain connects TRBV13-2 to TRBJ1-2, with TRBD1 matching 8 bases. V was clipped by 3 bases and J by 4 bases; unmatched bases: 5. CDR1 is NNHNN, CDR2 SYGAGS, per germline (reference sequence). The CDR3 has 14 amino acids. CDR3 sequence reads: CASGAAGTGSDYTF. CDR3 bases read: TGTGCCAGCGGTGCAGCCGGGACAGGCTCC.

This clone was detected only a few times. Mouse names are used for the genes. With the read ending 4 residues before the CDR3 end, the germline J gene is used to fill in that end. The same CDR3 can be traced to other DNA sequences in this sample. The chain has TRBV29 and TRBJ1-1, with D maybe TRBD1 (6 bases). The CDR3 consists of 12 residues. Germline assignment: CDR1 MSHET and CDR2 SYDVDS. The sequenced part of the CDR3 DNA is TGTGCTAGCAGTCCGGACAGAACA. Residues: CASSPDRT. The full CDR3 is CASSPDRTEVFF.

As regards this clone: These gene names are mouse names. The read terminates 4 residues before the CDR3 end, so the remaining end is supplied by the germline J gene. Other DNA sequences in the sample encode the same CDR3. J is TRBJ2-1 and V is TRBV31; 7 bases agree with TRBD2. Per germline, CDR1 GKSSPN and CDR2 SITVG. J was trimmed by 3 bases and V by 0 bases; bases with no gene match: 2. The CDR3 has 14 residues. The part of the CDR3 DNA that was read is TGTGCCTGGAGTCTCCTGGGGGTCTATGCT. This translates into CAWSLLGVYA. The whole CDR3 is CAWSLLGVYAEQFF.